A selection of T cell receptor beta chains follows, all from one sample in a study of T cells in Graves' hyperthyroidism and ophthalmopathy. TCRdb re-called the multiplex PCR reads through MiXCR, storing one row per CDR3 protein. The top ten hold approximately 54% of the sample, which has 300,000 to 400,000 distinct CDR3 sequences, 15% to 20% seen once. The specimen sequenced was blood. The source of these receptors is a woman aged 45-65 years with Graves' hyperthyroidism. Each CDR3 is given with its conserved first and last residue. D genes are given only for firm matches. Size is omitted from some rows. Given values are once, few, many or a class for expanded clones.

cdr3_length	v_call	j_call	d_call	clone_size	cdr3_nt	cdr3_aa
13	TRBV28	TRBJ1-2	.	many	TGTGCCAGCAGGACACCGCCACAGGGAGGCTACACCTTC	CASRTPPQGGYTF
15	TRBV12-3/TRBV12-4	TRBJ2-1	.	.	TGTGCCAGCCTTCGAGGACTCGACTCCTACAATGAGCAGTTCTTC	CASLRGLDSYNEQFF
12	TRBV20-1	TRBJ1-3	.	.	TGCAGTGCCCATTCGGGTGGAAACACCATATATTTT	CSAHSGGNTIYF
17	TRBV4-1	TRBJ2-1	TRBD2	.	TGCGCCAGCAGCCAAGATTTGGGGGGAGGGCCGAGGAATGAGCAGTTCTTC	CASSQDLGGGPRNEQFF
15	TRBV28	TRBJ1-4	TRBD1	.	TGTGCCAGCAGTCTCCCGGACAGGGGCTCGGAAAAACTGTTTTTT	CASSLPDRGSEKLFF
14	TRBV13	TRBJ1-4	.	many	TGTGCCAGCAGCTTGCGTGGGCCGGATGAAAAACTGTTTTTT	CASSLRGPDEKLFF
11	TRBV20-1	TRBJ1-2	.	.	TGCAGTCTGAACAGACATGGCGGCTACACCTTC	CSLNRHGGYTF
15	TRBV5-1	TRBJ2-3	.	few	TGCGCCAGCAGCTTGGGCCAGGGTTTAACAGATACGCAGTATTTT	CASSLGQGLTDTQYF
15	TRBV12-3/TRBV12-4	TRBJ2-2	.	few	TGTGCCAGCAGTTTTTACGGGGAGAACACCGGGGAGCTGTTTTTT	CASSFYGENTGELFF
14	TRBV6-1	TRBJ1-1	.	.	TGTGCCAGCAGTCCCTTACACGGGAACACTGAAGCTTTCTTT	CASSPLHGNTEAFF
14	TRBV12-3/TRBV12-4	TRBJ1-2	.	.	TGTGCCAGCAGCGGGACGGAGTGGAACTATGGCTACACCTTC	CASSGTEWNYGYTF
16	TRBV7-6	TRBJ2-1	TRBD2	few	TGTGCCAGCAGCTTAGAAGCGGGGGGGTTCTACAATGAGCAGTTCTTC	CASSLEAGGFYNEQFF
12	TRBV30	TRBJ1-1	.	many	TGTGCCTGGAGTCAGAGGGGATCTGAAGCTTTCTTT	CAWSQRGSEAFF
15	TRBV5-6	TRBJ2-7	TRBD2	.	TGTGCCAGCAGCCTTTCCCTAGCGGGGGCCTACGAGCAGTACTTC	CASSLSLAGAYEQYF
13	TRBV14	TRBJ1-6	.	.	TGTGCCAGCAGCCAAGCAGCTTATTCACCCCTCCACTTT	CASSQAAYSPLHF
14	TRBV29-1	TRBJ1-4	TRBD1	.	TGCAGCGTTCCCGGCTTCGGGGACAGTGAAAAACTGTTTTTT	CSVPGFGDSEKLFF
13	TRBV9	TRBJ1-2	.	many	TGTGCCAGCAGCGTCCAGGGGAACTATGGCTACACCTTC	CASSVQGNYGYTF
14	TRBV5-1	TRBJ2-7	.	once	TGCGCCAGCAGCCAAGAGGGAAATTTCTACGAGCAGTACTTC	CASSQEGNFYEQYF
12	TRBV6-1	TRBJ1-1	TRBD1	many	TGTGCCAGCAGGACAGGGGGCAATGAAGCTTTCTTT	CASRTGGNEAFF
14	TRBV18	TRBJ2-5	.	.	TGTGCCAGCTCACCACGTTCCAGAAAAGAGACCCGGTACTTC	CASSPRSRKETRYF
12	TRBV28	TRBJ2-3	.	many	TGTGCCAGCAGTTTTAGTGTCGATACGCAGTATTTT	CASSFSVDTQYF
19	TRBV3-1	TRBJ2-1	TRBD2	.	TGTGCCAGCAGCCGGGTCCCGGGACTAGCGGGGGTGGTCTACAATGAGCAGTTCTTC	CASSRVPGLAGVVYNEQFF
18	TRBV12-3/TRBV12-4	TRBJ2-3	TRBD2	many	TGTGCCAGCAGTTTTCTTTTGGGACTAGCGCGTAGCACAGATACGCAGTATTTT	CASSFLLGLARSTDTQYF
15	TRBV3-1	TRBJ2-1	TRBD1	.	TGTGCCAGCAGCCAAGGGACAGGGGCCTACAATGAGCAGTTCTTC	CASSQGTGAYNEQFF
14	TRBV4-1	TRBJ2-5	.	many	TGCGCCAGCAGCCAAGACCCCGGGGGAGAGACCCAGTACTTC	CASSQDPGGETQYF
15	TRBV6-1	TRBJ2-7	TRBD2	.	TGTGCCAGCAGAGTAAGACTAGCGGGAGGGTACGAGCAGTACTTC	CASRVRLAGGYEQYF
13	TRBV20-1	TRBJ2-5	.	.	TGCAGTGCTAGGCGGTTAGCTCTAACCCCCCAGTACTTC	CSARRLALTPQYF
11	TRBV7-2	TRBJ2-3	.	few	TGTGCCAGCAGCTTAAACGGCCCCCGGTATTTT	CASSLNGPRYF
15	TRBV5-1	TRBJ2-2	TRBD2	.	TGCGCCAGCACCCTCGGGGGGGTAGACACCGGGGAGCTGTTTTTT	CASTLGGVDTGELFF
16	TRBV2	TRBJ1-6	TRBD1	few	TGTGCCAGCAGTGAGGGACAGTCGAACTATAATTCACCCCTCCACTTT	CASSEGQSNYNSPLHF
16	TRBV6-1	TRBJ2-1	TRBD2	once	TGTGCCAGCACTCCGGGACTAGCGGGAGGGTCCAATGAGCAGTTCTTC	CASTPGLAGGSNEQFF
18	TRBV20-1	TRBJ2-1	TRBD2	once	TGCAGTGCTAGAGATGCGGGAGGACTAGCGGAAGCCTACAATGAGCAGTTCTTC	CSARDAGGLAEAYNEQFF
16	TRBV28	TRBJ2-3	TRBD2	many	TGTGCCAGCAGTACGGGACTAGCGGGGGGCACAGATACGCAGTATTTT	CASSTGLAGGTDTQYF
16	TRBV7-9	TRBJ1-4	.	.	TGTGCCAGCAGCCCCGAAGAACGAATATTGGATGAAAAACTGTTTTTT	CASSPEERILDEKLFF
15	TRBV15	TRBJ1-1	.	many	TGTGCCACCAGCACCAGACACCCTGGGAACACTGAAGCTTTCTTT	CATSTRHPGNTEAFF
15	TRBV3-1	TRBJ2-2	.	.	TGTGCCAGCAGCCAACGGCTGACCTCCACCGGGGAGCTGTTTTTT	CASSQRLTSTGELFF
15	TRBV11-3	TRBJ2-6	.	.	TGTGCCAGCAGCCCCGGGACCTCTGGGGCCAACGTCCTGACTTTC	CASSPGTSGANVLTF
11	TRBV6-1	TRBJ1-2	.	many	TGTGCCAGCAGGGGTCCGGGCGGCTACACCTTC	CASRGPGGYTF
15	TRBV30	TRBJ1-2	.	few	TGTGCCTGGAGTGTAGAGTTTACCTCTAACTATGGCTACACCTTC	CAWSVEFTSNYGYTF
15	TRBV5-4	TRBJ2-1	TRBD2	.	TGTGCCAGCAGCGGGCTCGCGGGAGTCCTCAATGAGCAGTTCTTC	CASSGLAGVLNEQFF
14	TRBV2	TRBJ2-5	.	many	TGTGCCAGCATGGGCGACATGGAACAAGAGACCCAGTACTTC	CASMGDMEQETQYF
14	TRBV12-3/TRBV12-4	TRBJ2-5	.	many	TGTGCCAGCAGTTTAGGGACGTTTCAAGAGACCCAGTACTTC	CASSLGTFQETQYF
13	TRBV6-1	TRBJ1-2	TRBD1	many	TGTGCCAGCAGTGCCCGACAGGGACATGGCTACACCTTC	CASSARQGHGYTF
11	TRBV11-3	TRBJ2-2	.	many	TGTGCCAGCAGTGGCACCGGGGAGCTGTTTTTT	CASSGTGELFF
11	TRBV7-2	TRBJ1-2	.	few	TGTGCCAGCAGCCTGAGCTATGGCTACACCTTC	CASSLSYGYTF
12	TRBV2	TRBJ2-7	.	many	TGTGCCAGCACGGGGACGAACCACGAGCAGTACTTC	CASTGTNHEQYF